The 5 T cell receptor beta chains in this list originate from one sample, sequenced in a study of regulatory and conventional T cells in RAG deficiency. The sorted conventional CD4+ T cells were CD25-low and CD127-high, with genomic DNA sequenced. Repertoires were generated with immunoSEQ multiplex PCR, while TCRdb's copy carries only in-frame clones and drops some. The sample lists more than 9,500 clones; 85% to 95% were seen once. The sample also formed part of further work on regulatory T cells. That publication notes: Amplification used 52 TRBV primers and 13 TRBJ primers.

Input material: CD4+ effector T cells sorted from blood. The receptors shown here come from a human donor in good health.

This clone was counted a single time. The V and J genes are TRBV5-1 and TRBJ2-5; D is perhaps TRBD2 (6 bases). With the DNA end fitting TRBJ2-7 better, the J assignment may be wrong. Per germline, CDR1 SGHRS and CDR2 YFSETQ. This CDR3 spans 14 amino acids. The CDR3 here is CASSLLAEGHEQYF. In DNA, the CDR3 is TGCGCCAGCAGCTTGTTAGCGGAGGGGCACGAGCAGTACTTC.

The CDR3: CASSPGGNNSPLHF. The CDR3, as DNA: TGTGCCAGCAGTCCAGGGGGGAATAATTCACCCCTCCACTTT. V gene TRBV7-3 combines with J gene TRBJ1-6; TRBD1 agrees at 7 bases. Trimming removed 6 bases from V and 5 bases from J; junction bases left unmatched: 4. Germline loops: CDR1 SGHTA, CDR2 FQGTGA. The CDR3 is made up of 14 amino acids.

The chain joins TRBV5-1 to TRBJ2-3, with a weak D call TRBD2 (6 bases). This CDR3 spans 14 amino acids. Trimming took 0 bases from V and 5 from J, leaving 10 bases between them. Per the germline V gene, CDR1 is SGHRS and CDR2 is YFSETQ. The CDR3 DNA reads TGCGCCAGCAGCTTGGGTTCTAGCGTAGATACGCAGTATTTT. Residues: CASSLGSSVDTQYF.

This chain joins TRBV2 and TRBJ2-7; D perhaps matches TRBD2 (5 bases). CDR1 and CDR2 (germline): SNHLY, FYNNEI. V was trimmed by 4 bases and J by 7 bases, leaving 17 bases between them. This CDR3 region has 14 residues. CDR3 region: CASSARGSPWEQYF. The CDR3 region has the DNA TGTGCCAGCAGTGCAAGAGGGAGCCCTTGGGAGCAGTACTTC.

The chain combines TRBV30 with TRBJ1-3, with 12 positions matching TRBD1. Unmatched junction bases numbered 5, after V lost 5 bases and J lost 3 bases. In germline, CDR1 is GTSNPN, CDR2 SVGIG (reference sequence). The CDR3 has 15 amino acids. CDR3 in DNA: TGTGCCTGGGCGGGACAGGGGGCAAATGGAAACACCATATATTTT. Protein: CAWAGQGANGNTIYF.